This T cell receptor beta chain was retrieved from a study of blood T cell dynamics during melanoma immunotherapy. Assay: immunoSEQ multiplex PCR; the TCRdb copy retains only in-frame clones and omits some. In the table there are 2,500 to 3,000 clones, 87% of which are singletons. Indicated time point: week 3, after first cycle of checkpoint inhibitor. The germline gives CDR1 SGHAT, CDR2 FQNNGV. CDR3 length equals 17 residues. With 1 base removed from V and 2 bases from J, the gap between germline ends came to 17 bases. The V and J genes are TRBV11-2 and TRBJ1-1; no clear D gene. The clonotype was recovered from a human donor with melanoma. The source was blood, collected from a patient treated with checkpoint blockade. The CDR3 DNA reads TGTGCCAGCAGCTTAGGGGCAGACTGGGTAAGAAACACTGAAGCTTTCTTT. It encodes CASSLGADWVRNTEAFF. Full variable domain (missing parts from reference TRBV11-2 and TRBJ1-1): EAGVAQSPRYKIIEKRQSVAFWCNPISGHATLYWYQQILGQGPKLLIQFQNNGVVDDSQLPKDRFSAERLKGVDSTLKIQPAKLEDSAVYLCASSLGADWVRNTEAFFGQGTRLTVV.